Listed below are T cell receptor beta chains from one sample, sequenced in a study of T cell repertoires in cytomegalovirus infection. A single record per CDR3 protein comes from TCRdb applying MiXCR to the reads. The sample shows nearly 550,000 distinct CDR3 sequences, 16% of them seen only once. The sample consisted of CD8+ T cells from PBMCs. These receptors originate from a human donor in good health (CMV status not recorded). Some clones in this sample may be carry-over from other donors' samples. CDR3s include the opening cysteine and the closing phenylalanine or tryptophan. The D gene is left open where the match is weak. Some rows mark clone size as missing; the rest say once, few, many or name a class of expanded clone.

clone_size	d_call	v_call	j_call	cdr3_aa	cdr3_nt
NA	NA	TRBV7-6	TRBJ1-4	CASSPRTATTNEKLFF	TGTGCCAGCAGCCCCCGGACAGCAACAACTAATGAAAAACTGTTTTTT
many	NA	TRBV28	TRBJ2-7	CASSFSGRLYEQYF	TGTGCCAGCAGTTTCAGTGGGAGACTATACGAGCAGTACTTC
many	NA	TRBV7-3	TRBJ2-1	CASATSRVNEQFF	TGTGCCAGCGCCACTAGCCGTGTCAATGAGCAGTTCTTC
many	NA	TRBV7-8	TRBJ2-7	CASSLELSGNYEQYF	TGTGCCAGCAGCTTAGAATTGTCGGGGAACTACGAGCAGTACTTC
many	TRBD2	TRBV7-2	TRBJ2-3	CASSPRPLAGGRADTQYF	TGTGCCAGCAGCCCCCGCCCCCTAGCGGGAGGGAGGGCAGATACGCAGTATTTT
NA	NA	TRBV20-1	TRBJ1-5	CSARDLRGGEGHQPQHF	TGCAGTGCTAGAGATCTCCGCGGGGGCGAAGGGCATCAGCCCCAGCATTTT
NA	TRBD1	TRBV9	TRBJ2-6	CASSARLGTGQRSGANVLTF	TGTGCCAGCAGCGCCCGGTTAGGGACAGGGCAAAGATCTGGGGCCAACGTCCTGACTTTC
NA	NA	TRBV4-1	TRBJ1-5	CASSLRTDIYSNQPQHF	TGCGCCAGCAGCCTCAGGACAGACATTTATAGCAATCAGCCCCAGCATTTT
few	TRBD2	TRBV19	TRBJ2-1	CASSPRDYRLVGDYEQFF	TGTGCCAGTAGTCCCCGGGACTATAGACTAGTGGGGGACTATGAGCAGTTCTTC
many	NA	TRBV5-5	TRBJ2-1	CASSLTPGVPSEGNEQFF	TGTGCCAGCAGCTTGACCCCGGGGGTACCCTCCGAGGGGAATGAGCAGTTCTTC
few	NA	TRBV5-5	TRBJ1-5	CASSDGDSYNQPQHF	TGTGCCAGCAGCGATGGCGACAGTTACAATCAGCCCCAGCATTTT
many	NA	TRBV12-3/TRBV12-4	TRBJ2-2	CASSFWTPAPGGELFF	TGTGCCAGCAGTTTTTGGACCCCCGCCCCGGGGGGGGAGCTGTTTTTT
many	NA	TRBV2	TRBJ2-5	CASISGAETQYF	TGTGCCAGCATCTCCGGGGCAGAGACCCAGTACTTC
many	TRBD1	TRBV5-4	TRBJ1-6	CASSSGTGLYGLNSPLHF	TGTGCCAGCAGCTCCGGGACAGGGTTATATGGCCTTAATTCACCCCTCCACTTT
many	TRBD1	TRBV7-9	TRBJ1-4	CASSRQGGSEKLFF	TGTGCCAGCAGCAGACAGGGTGGGAGTGAAAAACTGTTTTTT
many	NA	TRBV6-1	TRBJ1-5	CASSEKGIGQPQHF	TGTGCCAGCAGTGAAAAGGGGATCGGTCAGCCCCAGCATTTT
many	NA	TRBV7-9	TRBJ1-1	CASSSRGAGNTEAFF	TGTGCCAGCAGCTCCAGGGGTGCGGGGAACACTGAAGCTTTCTTT
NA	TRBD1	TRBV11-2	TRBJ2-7	CASSTWDRGAREQYF	TGTGCCAGCAGCACGTGGGACAGGGGGGCTCGCGAGCAGTACTTC
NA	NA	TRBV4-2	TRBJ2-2	CASSASDSTGELFF	TGTGCCAGCAGCGCGTCGGACTCCACCGGGGAGCTGTTTTTT
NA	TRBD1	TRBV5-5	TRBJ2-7	CASSPGTASYVQYF	TGTGCCAGCAGCCCCGGGACAGCTTCCTACGTGCAGTACTTC
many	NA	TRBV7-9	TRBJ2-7	CASSSYRDGPLEQYF	TGTGCCAGCAGCTCCTACCGTGATGGTCCCCTCGAGCAGTACTTC
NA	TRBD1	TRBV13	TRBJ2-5	CASSPIGQGARSAQYF	TGTGCCAGCAGCCCCATCGGACAGGGGGCGAGGTCGGCCCAGTACTTC
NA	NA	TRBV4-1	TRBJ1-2	CASSQDNAVIF	TGCGCCAGCAGCCAAGATAACGCGGTGATCTTC
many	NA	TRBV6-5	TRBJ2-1	CASASSPANEQFF	TGTGCCAGCGCTTCTTCCCCGGCCAATGAGCAGTTCTTC
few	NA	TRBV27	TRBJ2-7	CASSLVGPSYEQYF	TGTGCCAGCAGTTTAGTCGGGCCATCCTACGAGCAGTACTTC
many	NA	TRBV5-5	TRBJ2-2	CASSLRLLVNTGELFF	TGTGCCAGCAGCTTGAGGCTATTGGTGAACACCGGGGAGCTGTTTTTT
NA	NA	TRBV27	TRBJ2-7	CASSLQTRAEQYF	TGTGCCAGCAGTTTACAAACACGAGCCGAGCAGTACTTC
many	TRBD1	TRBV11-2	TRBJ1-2	CASSLGRTGFNGYTF	TGTGCCAGCAGCCTTGGGCGGACAGGGTTTAATGGCTACACCTTC
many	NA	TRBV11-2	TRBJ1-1	CASSLVPRGANTEAFF	TGTGCCAGCAGCTTGGTCCCGAGGGGCGCGAACACTGAAGCTTTCTTT
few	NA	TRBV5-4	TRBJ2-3	CASTILGYADTQYF	TGTGCCAGCACCATATTGGGGTACGCAGATACGCAGTATTTT